The entry that follows covers one TCR beta chain sequence. Its antigen is still unknown. Produced via immunoSEQ multiplex PCR; TCRdb's table is partial and in-frame only. Found here are some 200,000 clones, approximately 93% of them singletons; the top ten hold roughly 1%. Trimming removed 2 bases from V and 8 bases from J, with 9 bases in between. This CDR3 spans 12 amino acids. In germline, CDR1 is SEHNR, CDR2 FQNEAQ (reference sequence). This entry comes from a study of T cell responses to AZD1222 COVID-19 vaccine. Study observations and caveats: Compared with day 0, the breadth and depth of the Spike-specific TCR repertoire rose significantly after two doses of AZD1222.

Pooling of second doses given at about 4 or about 12 weeks was done. The chain is built from TRBV7-9 and TRBJ1-2; D unclear. Sample: peripheral blood, taken 28 days after the second AZD1222 dose. This TCR came from an adult who received the AZD1222 COVID-19 vaccine. This CDR3 reads CASSLRPEGYTF. CDR3 nucleotide sequence: TGTGCCAGCAGCTTACGGCCCGAGGGCTACACCTTC. Drawing the rest from reference TRBV7-9 and TRBJ1-2, the complete variable domain is DTGVSQNPRHKITKRGQNVTFRCDPISEHNRLYWYRQTLGQGPEFLTYFQNEAQLEKSRLLSDRFSAERPKGSFSTLEIQRTEQGDSAMYLCASSLRPEGYTFGSGTRLTVV.